The present T cell receptor (beta chain) was sequenced within a study of T cells in Graves' hyperthyroidism and ophthalmopathy. Study-wide results and caveats: Most thyroid clonotypes expanded above 0.001 appeared in blood too.

Amplified TCR beta CDR3 regions came from RNA transcripts. RT-PCR in the first round (using the HTBI primer set) targeted the TCR CDR3. TCRdb re-called the multiplex PCR reads through MiXCR, storing one row per CDR3 protein. The sample lists a few hundred thousand distinct CDR3 sequences; roughly 15% were seen once. Each person with ophthalmopathy scored at least 3 on the Clinical Activity Score, reached NOSPECS grade 4 or higher, and had been ill under 3 months. Each diagnosis drew on symptoms, thyroxine, TRAb, thyroid ultrasound and orbital computed tomography findings. This clonotype was recorded at least ten times. Its cognate antigen is unknown. Sequences were obtained from blood. The TCR comes from a woman in her 30s with Graves' ophthalmopathy.

CDR3 sequence: CAISETAYSNQPQHF. The CDR3 coding sequence is TGTGCCATCAGTGAGACAGCCTATAGCAATCAGCCCCAGCATTTT. The rearrangement joins TRBV10-3 to TRBJ1-5; D is unresolved. This CDR3 contains 15 residues. V dropped 2 bases and J dropped 0 bases, with 8 bases sitting between them. Germline V gene data show CDR1 as ENHRY and CDR2 as SYGVKD.